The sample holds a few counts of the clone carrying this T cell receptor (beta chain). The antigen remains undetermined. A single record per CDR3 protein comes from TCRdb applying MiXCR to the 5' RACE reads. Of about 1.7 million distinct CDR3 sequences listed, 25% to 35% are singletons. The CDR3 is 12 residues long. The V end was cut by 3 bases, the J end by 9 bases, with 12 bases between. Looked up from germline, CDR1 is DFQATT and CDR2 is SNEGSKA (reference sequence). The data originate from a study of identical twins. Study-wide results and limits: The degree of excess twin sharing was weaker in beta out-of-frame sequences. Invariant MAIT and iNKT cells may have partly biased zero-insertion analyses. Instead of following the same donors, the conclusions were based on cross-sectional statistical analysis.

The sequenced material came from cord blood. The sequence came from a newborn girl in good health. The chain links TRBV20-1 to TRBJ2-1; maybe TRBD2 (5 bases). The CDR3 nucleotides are TGCAGTGCTAGGGGAGATACCCCTGAGCAGTTCTTC. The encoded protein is CSARGDTPEQFF.